This TCR beta chain was found in a study of OX40 agonist ivuxolimab in advanced cancers. Whole-study context: Ivuxolimab, an agonistic anti-OX40 (CD134) antibody, was given to patients.

Samples of blood were obtained at baseline, on cycle 4 day 1, and on cycle 7 day 1. Germline CDR1 and CDR2: SGHVS and FNYEAQ. Trimming took off 0 bases at V and 4 bases at J, with 13 bases between the two ends. This CDR3 has 16 residues. TCRdb's copy holds only in-frame clones and misses some; the assay was immunoSEQ multiplex PCR. This sample has more than 50,000 clones, with more than 80% found just once. The sequencing used CD4+ or CD8+ T cells sorted from blood, collected in a trial of the OX40 agonist ivuxolimab. The TCR sequence derives from an adult with an advanced solid tumor such as melanoma, head and neck, liver or kidney cancer. This chain joins TRBV7-6 and TRBJ1-3; D unresolved. The CDR3 loop reads CASSLAVATGGNTIYF. The CDR3 bases are TGTGCCAGCAGCTTAGCGGTAGCAACGGGAGGAAACACCATATATTTT.